Sequencing of this T cell receptor beta chain was carried out in a study of control samples from healthy donors and cancer patients. V was cut by 9 bases and J by 3 bases, with 12 bases left in between. Germline V gene lookup returns CDR1 LNHDA and CDR2 SQIVND (reference sequence). The CDR3 spans 12 residues. Method: immunoSEQ multiplex PCR; TCRdb's copy keeps in-frame clones and lacks some. The sample records roughly 100,000 clones, about 92% being singletons. Input material: blood. The chain combines TRBV19 with TRBJ2-7; TRBD2 is a possible D gene (5 bases). The TCR originated in a woman aged 18 to 35 in good health. This CDR3 reads CASRNRDYEQYF. Here the CDR3 DNA reads TGTGCCAGCCGAAACCGGGACTACGAGCAGTACTTC. Full variable domain (rest looked up from reference TRBV19 and TRBJ2-7): DGGITQSPKYLFRKEGQNVTLSCEQNLNHDAMYWYRQDPGQGLRLIYYSQIVNDFQKGDIAEGYSVSREKKESFPLTVTSAQKNPTAFYLCASRNRDYEQYFGPGTRLTVT.